Listed below are T cell receptor beta chains from one sample, sequenced in a study of blood T cell repertoires in COVID-19. Libraries were prepared by immunoSEQ multiplex PCR; TCRdb keeps only in-frame clonotypes and omits some of them. Among 470,000 or so clones listed, approximately 90% were seen once. Input material: PBMCs or T cells enriched from blood (not recorded which). The source is a young woman with acute COVID-19. The CDR3 runs from the conserved cysteine through the conserved F or W. The order of the fields is clone size, J gene, V gene, D gene, CDR3 protein, CDR3 DNA. A D gene is named only where the DNA matches it firmly. Expanded clones are given a class, and other clones once, few, many or no size at all.

abundance: -
j_gene: TRBJ2-2
v_gene: TRBV28
d_gene: TRBD2
CDR3aa: CASGSGTGELFF
CDR3nt: TGTGCCAGCGGTAGCGGGACCGGGGAGCTGTTTTTT

abundance: -
j_gene: TRBJ1-2
v_gene: TRBV7-2
d_gene: -
CDR3aa: CASSLRGGLHLGYTF
CDR3nt: TGTGCCAGCAGCCTAAGGGGAGGCCTACATCTTGGCTACACCTTC

abundance: -
j_gene: TRBJ1-1
v_gene: TRBV11-2
d_gene: -
CDR3aa: CASSRTGDREAFF
CDR3nt: TGTGCCAGCAGTCGAACAGGCGACAGGGAAGCTTTCTTT

abundance: -
j_gene: TRBJ2-2
v_gene: TRBV9
d_gene: -
CDR3aa: CASSEGTGELFF
CDR3nt: TGTGCCAGCAGCGAGGGGACCGGGGAGCTGTTTTTT

abundance: -
j_gene: TRBJ2-3
v_gene: TRBV9
d_gene: TRBD2
CDR3aa: CASSLTSGRPSTDTQYF
CDR3nt: TGTGCCAGCAGCTTAACTAGCGGGAGGCCTTCCACAGATACGCAGTATTTT

abundance: -
j_gene: TRBJ2-5
v_gene: TRBV7-9
d_gene: TRBD1
CDR3aa: CASSSGTVGEETQYF
CDR3nt: TGTGCCAGCAGCTCAGGGACAGTGGGAGAGGAGACCCAGTACTTC

abundance: -
j_gene: TRBJ2-2
v_gene: TRBV5-1
d_gene: -
CDR3aa: CASRPGSTGELFF
CDR3nt: TGCGCCAGCAGACCGGGGAGCACCGGGGAGCTGTTTTTT

abundance: many
j_gene: TRBJ2-2
v_gene: TRBV3-1/TRBV3-2
d_gene: TRBD2
CDR3aa: CASSQDSVTKGQLAGENTGELFF
CDR3nt: TGTGCCAGCAGCCAAGATAGCGTGACGAAGGGGCAGTTGGCGGGAGAGAACACCGGGGAGCTGTTTTTT

abundance: -
j_gene: TRBJ1-6
v_gene: TRBV28
d_gene: -
CDR3aa: CASSLPREGTSPLHF
CDR3nt: TGTGCCAGCAGTTTACCCAGGGAAGGTACTTCACCCCTCCACTTT

abundance: -
j_gene: TRBJ1-1
v_gene: TRBV2
d_gene: -
CDR3aa: CASRPRNTEAFF
CDR3nt: TGTGCCAGCAGGCCGAGGAACACTGAAGCTTTCTTT

abundance: -
j_gene: TRBJ1-5
v_gene: TRBV6-1
d_gene: -
CDR3aa: CASSEYGQVLSNQPQHF
CDR3nt: TGTGCCAGCAGTGAATATGGGCAGGTCCTTAGCAATCAGCCCCAGCATTTT

abundance: -
j_gene: TRBJ1-2
v_gene: TRBV3-1/TRBV3-2
d_gene: -
CDR3aa: CASSLETAYGYTF
CDR3nt: TGTGCCAGCAGCCTCGAGACAGCTTATGGCTACACCTTC

abundance: -
j_gene: TRBJ2-1
v_gene: TRBV5-1
d_gene: TRBD1
CDR3aa: CASSFGDSNYNEQFF
CDR3nt: TGCGCCAGCAGCTTTGGGGACAGCAACTACAATGAGCAGTTCTTC

abundance: -
j_gene: TRBJ1-5
v_gene: TRBV19
d_gene: TRBD1
CDR3aa: CASKWAGGVNQPQHF
CDR3nt: TGTGCCAGTAAGTGGGCAGGGGGCGTTAATCAGCCCCAGCATTTT

abundance: once
j_gene: TRBJ1-1
v_gene: TRBV7-8
d_gene: -
CDR3aa: CASSFYGNEAFF
CDR3nt: TGTGCCAGCAGCTTCTACGGTAATGAAGCTTTCTTT

abundance: -
j_gene: TRBJ1-2
v_gene: TRBV29-1
d_gene: -
CDR3aa: CSAFAKQGKDYGYTF
CDR3nt: TGCAGCGCTTTCGCAAAACAGGGTAAAGACTATGGCTACACCTTC

abundance: -
j_gene: TRBJ1-3
v_gene: TRBV29-1
d_gene: TRBD1
CDR3aa: CSVETGGGGNTIYF
CDR3nt: TGCAGCGTAGAGACAGGGGGCGGTGGAAACACCATATATTTT

abundance: -
j_gene: TRBJ2-1
v_gene: TRBV7-2
d_gene: -
CDR3aa: CASSLAFWSSYNEQFF
CDR3nt: TGTGCCAGCAGCTTAGCCTTCTGGAGCTCCTACAATGAGCAGTTCTTC

abundance: -
j_gene: TRBJ1-5
v_gene: TRBV24-1
d_gene: TRBD1
CDR3aa: CATSDGTGNDQPQHF
CDR3nt: TGTGCCACCAGTGACGGGACAGGCAATGATCAGCCCCAGCATTTT

abundance: -
j_gene: TRBJ2-3
v_gene: TRBV3-1/TRBV3-2
d_gene: -
CDR3aa: CASSPGGAYTDTQYF
CDR3nt: TGTGCCAGCAGCCCCGGAGGAGCCTACACAGATACGCAGTATTTT

abundance: -
j_gene: TRBJ2-7
v_gene: TRBV5-1
d_gene: -
CDR3aa: CASSSSSYEQYF
CDR3nt: TGCGCCAGCAGCTCGAGCTCCTACGAGCAGTACTTC

abundance: -
j_gene: TRBJ2-7
v_gene: TRBV21-1
d_gene: -
CDR3aa: CASSGRDRLNEQYF
CDR3nt: TGTGCCAGCAGCGGCCGGGACAGACTTAACGAGCAGTACTTC